The TCR beta chain described here comes from a study of blood T cell repertoires in COVID-19 (TCRdb year 2020). Study-wide context: Collaborator samples came from the United States, Italy and Spain and covered acute and convalescent phases of COVID-19. The repertoires were released in a freely available public database intended as a resource for research on the immune response to SARS-CoV-2. The dataset comprised deeply sampled blood TCRbeta repertoires from subjects exposed to, actively infected with, or recovered from COVID-19. The samples were drawn from two sources: the first 160 participants of the ongoing ImmuneRACE study, and fewer than 1,500 subjects contributed by 6 global collaborators. HLA class I and class II types, where available, came from metadata supplied by the sample provider rather than from assay-based typing. The material from the prospective study consisted of cDNA or gDNA derived from T cells, B-cell-depleted T cells, or PBMCs. Nearly every sample came with metadata listing a de-identified subject ID, COVID-19 status, age in years and sex.

Points on this clone: This clone's antigen is unknown. There are no base qualities to consult, and no much larger clone falls within one base.

In Seattle, one collaborating source enrolled patients while the infection was active and tracked those patients longitudinally over the course of disease. Collaborating institutions collected whole blood in K2EDTA tubes following their own protocols. For TCRbeta analysis, collaborators shipped samples in one of three forms: frozen whole blood, isolated PBMCs, or DNA extracted from either of those sample types. General study outcomes and caveats: Clinical and demographic metadata were provided uncurated, with the amount varying by source and participant.

Including cysteine and phenylalanine, the CDR3 has 15 amino acids. Only the CDR3 DNA is retained, 45 bases long and in frame from the first base. V gives up 0 bases and J gives up 7 bases, and the segment between their germline ends measures 14 bases. Sequences SGDLS (CDR1) and YYNGEE (CDR2) are obtained from the germline V gene. TCRbeta CDR3 regions were amplified from genomic DNA by means of the immunoSEQ Assay, a bias-controlled multiplex PCR. The paper's data handling went like this. The number of nucleated cells in each sample was estimated by amplification of reference gene primers within the assay. Sequence reads were collapsed and filtered to measure the absolute abundance of every unique TCRbeta CDR3 rearrangement. For each sample, productive Simpson clonality was calculated as the square root of Simpson's diversity index over productive rearrangements. In TCRdb, the immuneACCESS table is reduced to in-frame sequences with V and J assigned. These tables do not hold every clone; where another copy was compared, an unresolved V gene accounts for under half, and the others remain unexplained. The D gene and trimming were derived from the DNA, and the V and J assignments and clone size from that table. The sample table lists approximately 270,000 clones, 80% to 85% of them with a count of one. The top ten clonotypes cover more than 15% of the sample.

The TCR was taken from a person between 70 and 80 years old with COVID-19, enrolled during active disease. The chain joins TRBV9 to TRBJ2-1, with an unclear D gene assignment. The sample consisted of peripheral blood. The nucleotide sequence is given as TGTGCCAGCAGCGTAGAATCTAACCGTATGAATGAGCAGTTCTTC. It encodes CASSVESNRMNEQFF.